These T cell receptor beta chains were read from a single sample in a study of cytomegalovirus exposure and HLA in healthy donors. Clones were read by immunoSEQ multiplex PCR, and TCRdb kept only the in-frame ones, dropping some. The data contain roughly 150,000 clones, 70% to 90% of them singletons. Sequenced: PBMCs. The receptors here all came from a woman younger than 35 in good health and CMV-seronegative. The CDR3 runs from the conserved cysteine through the conserved F or W. Fields, in order: CDR3 length, J gene, clone size, D gene, V gene, CDR3 protein, CDR3 DNA. The D gene is left open where the match is weak. Clone size, where shown, is once, few, many, or a class for clones that have expanded.

17,TRBJ1-3,.,.,TRBV30,CAWSVRTGPSSGNTIYF,TGTGCCTGGAGTGTGAGAACAGGGCCGAGCTCTGGAAACACCATATATTTT
19,TRBJ2-1,.,TRBD2,TRBV4-1,CASSQSGGRGFSSYNEQFF,TGCGCCAGCAGCCAATCTGGCGGGAGGGGCTTTAGCTCCTACAATGAGCAGTTCTTC
13,TRBJ1-5,.,.,TRBV6-5,CASSSERGQPQHF,TGTGCCAGCAGTTCCGAGAGGGGGCAGCCCCAGCATTTT
18,TRBJ2-3,.,TRBD1,TRBV5-1,CASSLAIGQGVVTDTQYF,TGCGCCAGCAGCTTGGCGATTGGACAGGGAGTGGTCACAGATACGCAGTATTTT
16,TRBJ2-1,.,TRBD1,TRBV9,CASSGQGAIFYNEQFF,TGTGCCAGCAGCGGACAGGGGGCAATTTTCTACAATGAGCAGTTCTTC
12,TRBJ2-7,.,.,TRBV7-9,CASREGHYEQYF,TGTGCCAGCAGGGAGGGGCACTACGAGCAGTACTTC
13,TRBJ2-1,.,TRBD1,TRBV10-1,CASSDRGMDEQFF,TGCGCCAGCAGTGACAGGGGGATGGATGAGCAGTTCTTC
14,TRBJ2-7,.,TRBD1,TRBV2,CASSEGQETYEQYF,TGTGCCAGCAGTGAGGGACAGGAAACCTACGAGCAGTACTTC
19,TRBJ1-1,.,TRBD1,TRBV7-8,CASSLDPTRTGRHWVKAFF,TGTGCCAGCAGCTTAGACCCCACCCGGACAGGGAGACACTGGGTAAAAGCTTTCTTT
13,TRBJ2-7,.,TRBD2,TRBV29-1,CSVRSAREYEQYF,TGCAGCGTTCGTTCCGCGCGGGAGTACGAGCAGTACTTC
13,TRBJ2-7,.,.,TRBV27,CASSFSGPYEQYF,TGTGCCAGCAGTTTCAGCGGCCCCTACGAGCAGTACTTC
15,TRBJ1-1,.,.,TRBV18,CASSPMEVPNTEAFF,TGTGCCAGCTCACCGATGGAGGTCCCGAACACTGAAGCTTTCTTT
14,TRBJ2-3,many,.,TRBV6-4,CASSAGTSTDTQYF,TGTGCCAGCAGTGCCGGGACTAGCACAGATACGCAGTATTTT
13,TRBJ1-2,.,.,TRBV15,CATSRDTTGGRTF,TGTGCCACCAGCAGAGATACGACGGGAGGGAGGACCTTC
17,TRBJ1-6,.,.,TRBV2,CASKDGSGGSYNSPLHF,TGTGCCAGCAAGGATGGTTCGGGGGGCTCCTATAATTCACCCCTCCACTTT
14,TRBJ1-5,.,TRBD1,TRBV10-3,CAIRQGVGNQPQHF,TGTGCCATCAGACAGGGGGTCGGCAATCAGCCCCAGCATTTT
15,TRBJ1-4,.,TRBD1,TRBV9,CASSVEGQGGEKLFF,TGTGCCAGCAGCGTAGAGGGACAGGGTGGTGAAAAACTGTTTTTT
13,TRBJ2-3,.,.,TRBV29-1,CSVDEKYTDTQYF,TGCAGCGTTGACGAGAAATACACAGATACGCAGTATTTT
16,TRBJ2-3,.,.,TRBV27,CASSGLAGRVIYTQYF,TGTGCCAGCAGTGGGCTGGCAGGGCGCGTGATATATACGCAGTATTTT
15,TRBJ2-7,.,TRBD1,TRBV19,CASSPSGTGSYEQYF,TGTGCCAGTAGTCCGTCCGGGACAGGGAGCTACGAGCAGTACTTC
16,TRBJ1-5,.,TRBD1,TRBV19,CASSKDRIRVDQPQHF,TGTGCCAGTAGTAAGGACAGGATCAGAGTAGATCAGCCCCAGCATTTT
13,TRBJ2-1,.,.,TRBV5-1,CASSPQGDNEQFF,TGCGCCAGCAGCCCACAGGGTGACAATGAGCAGTTCTTC
15,TRBJ2-3,once,.,TRBV9,CASSVAGSLSDTQYF,TGTGCCAGCAGCGTAGCGGGATCCTTGTCAGATACGCAGTATTTT
13,TRBJ2-7,.,.,TRBV10-3,CAISESTVHEQYF,TGTGCCATCAGTGAGTCGACTGTCCACGAGCAGTACTTC
14,TRBJ2-5,.,.,TRBV5-1,CASSPTINGETQYF,TGCGCCAGCAGCCCGACAATCAATGGAGAGACCCAGTACTTC
16,TRBJ2-3,.,TRBD2,TRBV27,CASSSSGGTSTDTQYF,TGTGCCAGCAGTTCTAGCGGGGGGACTAGCACAGATACGCAGTATTTT
13,TRBJ1-5,.,.,TRBV2,CAARQDSNQPQHF,TGTGCCGCTAGACAGGATAGCAATCAGCCCCAGCATTTT
14,TRBJ1-1,.,TRBD1,TRBV10-3,CAITRGTGNTEAFF,TGTGCCATCACTAGAGGGACAGGGAACACTGAAGCTTTCTTT
15,TRBJ1-1,.,TRBD1,TRBV12-5,CASGPRTGLNTEAFF,TGTGCTAGTGGTCCCAGGACAGGTCTGAACACTGAAGCTTTCTTT
16,TRBJ2-7,many,.,TRBV19,CASSRGATSFVYEQYF,TGTGCCAGTAGCAGGGGGGCTACGAGTTTCGTTTACGAGCAGTACTTC
14,TRBJ2-4,.,.,TRBV2,CASRPQGGINIQYF,TGTGCCAGCCGCCCCCAGGGGGGAATAAACATTCAGTACTTC
15,TRBJ2-7,.,TRBD1,TRBV5-1,CASSSNRTGSYEQYF,TGCGCCAGCAGCTCTAACCGGACAGGTTCCTACGAGCAGTACTTC
13,TRBJ2-1,.,TRBD1,TRBV18,CASSPRDRSSQFF,TGTGCCAGCTCACCAAGGGACAGGTCCTCCCAGTTCTTC
11,TRBJ1-1,.,.,TRBV20-1,CSARASAEAFF,TGCAGTGCTAGAGCGTCAGCTGAAGCTTTCTTT
15,TRBJ2-1,.,TRBD2,TRBV6-5,CASSRGSLGDNEQFF,TGTGCCAGCAGCCGCGGGAGTCTGGGGGACAATGAGCAGTTCTTC
13,TRBJ1-2,once,.,TRBV27,CASSLSGAGGYTF,TGTGCCAGCAGTTTAAGTGGGGCAGGAGGCTACACCTTC
14,TRBJ1-2,.,TRBD1,TRBV4-2,CASSLPGQPYGYTF,TGTGCCAGCAGCCTCCCGGGACAGCCTTATGGCTACACCTTC
14,TRBJ2-7,.,.,TRBV11-3,CASSPTPSGFEQYF,TGTGCCAGCAGCCCAACCCCGTCCGGTTTCGAGCAGTACTTC
12,TRBJ1-1,.,.,TRBV19,CASSLLNTEAFF,TGTGCCAGTAGTCTGTTGAACACTGAAGCTTTCTTT
13,TRBJ2-7,.,.,TRBV7-6,CASSLDSSYEQYF,TGTGCCAGCAGCCTGGACAGCTCCTACGAGCAGTACTTC
13,TRBJ2-2,.,.,TRBV6-5,CASSLEWTGELFF,TGTGCCAGCAGTCTCGAGTGGACCGGGGAGCTGTTTTTT
13,TRBJ1-5,once,TRBD1,TRBV19,CASSRQGWQPQHF,TGTGCCAGTAGCCGACAGGGATGGCAGCCCCAGCATTTT
15,TRBJ2-1,.,TRBD2,TRBV4-3,CASSQTSGSGYEQFF,TGCGCCAGCAGCCAGACTAGCGGGAGTGGCTATGAGCAGTTCTTC
17,TRBJ2-2,.,.,TRBV7-9,CASSLRARESSTGELFF,TGTGCCAGCAGCTTACGTGCGAGGGAGAGTTCCACCGGGGAGCTGTTTTTT
10,TRBJ2-3,.,.,TRBV30,CAWSGDTQYF,TGTGCCTGGAGCGGAGATACGCAGTATTTT
14,TRBJ2-1,.,TRBD1,TRBV5-1,CASSERTGNNEQFF,TGCGCCAGCAGCGAGAGGACAGGGAACAATGAGCAGTTCTTC
19,TRBJ1-2,once,TRBD1,TRBV30,CAWTQLTGTEILLNYGYTF,TGTGCCTGGACACAGCTAACCGGGACAGAAATTCTTTTAAACTATGGCTACACCTTC
15,TRBJ1-1,.,.,TRBV18,CASSTMGGLSTEAFF,TGTGCCAGCTCAACGATGGGGGGGCTGAGCACTGAAGCTTTCTTT
16,TRBJ2-7,.,.,TRBV6-5,CASSYSRGAGPYEQYF,TGTGCCAGCAGTTATTCTCGGGGCGCGGGGCCCTACGAGCAGTACTTC
15,TRBJ2-2,.,TRBD1,TRBV4-1,CASSLGQANTGELFF,TGCGCCAGCAGCTTGGGACAGGCGAACACCGGGGAGCTGTTTTTT
15,TRBJ2-7,once,TRBD1,TRBV19,CASSQEGDRVYEQYF,TGTGCCAGTAGCCAAGAAGGGGACAGAGTCTACGAGCAGTACTTC
16,TRBJ1-3,.,.,TRBV15,CATSRTRQELGNTIYF,TGTGCCACCAGCAGAACGAGACAGGAACTAGGAAACACCATATATTTT
15,TRBJ2-7,many,TRBD1,TRBV27,CASSFPGQGTYEQYF,TGTGCCAGCAGTTTCCCCGGACAGGGTACCTACGAGCAGTACTTC
15,TRBJ1-1,.,.,TRBV6-5,CASSYGRLGNTEAFF,TGTGCCAGCAGTTACGGGAGGCTGGGGAACACTGAAGCTTTCTTT
12,TRBJ2-7,.,.,TRBV29-1,CSGGGSGREQYF,TGCAGCGGAGGGGGTTCGGGTAGGGAGCAGTACTTC
16,TRBJ2-3,once,TRBD2,TRBV5-1,CASSLSPSGSTDTQYF,TGCGCCAGCAGCTTGTCTCCTAGCGGTAGCACAGATACGCAGTATTTT
14,TRBJ1-5,.,TRBD1,TRBV30,CAWSGDRGNQPQHF,TGTGCCTGGAGTGGGGACAGGGGGAATCAGCCCCAGCATTTT
16,TRBJ1-4,.,TRBD1,TRBV18,CASSPWDSSYNEKLFF,TGTGCCAGCTCCCCCTGGGACAGCTCCTATAATGAAAAACTGTTTTTT
12,TRBJ2-2,.,.,TRBV9,CASSPFAGELFF,TGTGCCAGCAGCCCCTTTGCCGGGGAGCTGTTTTTT